This T cell receptor beta chain was captured by sequencing in a study of early T cells in non-severe SARS-CoV-2 infection. Study-level information: From unsorted whole blood, bulk RNA was sequenced, and the chains remained unpaired.

This clonotype was found a few times. Its specificity is unknown. Attachment of unique molecular identifiers to individual cDNA molecules was performed. TCRdb called the 5' RACE reads again in MiXCR, with one record for every CDR3 protein. Among about 66,000 distinct CDR3 sequences listed, 20% were seen once. In germline, CDR1 is LGHDT, CDR2 YNNKEL (reference sequence). Deletions cut 1 base from V and 10 bases from J, with 11 bases between. The CDR3 consists of 13 residues. Notes on the study in general: A preference for anti-spike CD8 responses marked VDJdb matching, which missed private and CD4 specificities.

The V call is TRBV3-1, the J call TRBJ2-1; either TRBD1 or TRBD2 may fit D (5 bases each). The sample consisted of whole blood, taken at baseline. This sequence originates from an adult who was a healthcare worker with PCR-confirmed SARS-CoV-2 infection or an uninfected control (not recorded which). The DNA for the CDR3 is TGTGCCAGCAGCCAAGTAGCTGAGGGGGAGCAGTTCTTC. Translating it yields CASSQVAEGEQFF.